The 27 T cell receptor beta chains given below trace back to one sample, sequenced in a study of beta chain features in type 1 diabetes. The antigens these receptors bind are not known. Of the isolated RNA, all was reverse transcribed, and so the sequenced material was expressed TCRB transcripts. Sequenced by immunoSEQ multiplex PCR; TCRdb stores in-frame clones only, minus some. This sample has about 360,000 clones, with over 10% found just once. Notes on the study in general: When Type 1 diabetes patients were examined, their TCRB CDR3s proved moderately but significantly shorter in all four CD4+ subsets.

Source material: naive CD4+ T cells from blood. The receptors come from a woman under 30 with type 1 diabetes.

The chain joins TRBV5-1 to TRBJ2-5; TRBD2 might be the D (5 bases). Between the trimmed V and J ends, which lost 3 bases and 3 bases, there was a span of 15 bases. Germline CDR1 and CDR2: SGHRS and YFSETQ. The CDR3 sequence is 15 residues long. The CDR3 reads CASSSTILAKETQYF. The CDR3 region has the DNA TGCGCCAGCAGCTCGACTATCTTGGCGAAAGAGACCCAGTACTTC.

CDR3 region: CATSRPGVTGELFF. CDR3 sequence (DNA): TGTGCCACCAGCAGACCAGGGGTTACCGGGGAGCTGTTTTTT. The J gene is TRBJ2-2, the V gene TRBV15, with a tentative D call TRBD1 (6 bases). This CDR3 comprises 14 residues. Deletions cut 2 bases from V and 5 bases from J, with 9 bases between. Germline assignment: CDR1 LNHNV and CDR2 YYDKDF (reference sequence).

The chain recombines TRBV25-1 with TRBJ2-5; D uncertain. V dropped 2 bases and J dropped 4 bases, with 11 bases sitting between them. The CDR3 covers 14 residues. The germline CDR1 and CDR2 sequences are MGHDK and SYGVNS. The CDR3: CASSEVTPLETQYF. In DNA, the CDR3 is TGTGCCAGCAGTGAAGTCACTCCCCTAGAGACCCAGTACTTC.

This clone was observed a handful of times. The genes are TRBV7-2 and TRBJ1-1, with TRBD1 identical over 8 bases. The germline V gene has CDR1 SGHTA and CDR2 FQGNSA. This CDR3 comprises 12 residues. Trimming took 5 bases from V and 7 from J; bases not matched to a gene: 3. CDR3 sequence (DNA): TGTGCCAGCAGCCTCGACAGGGGTGAAGCTTTCTTT. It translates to CASSLDRGEAFF. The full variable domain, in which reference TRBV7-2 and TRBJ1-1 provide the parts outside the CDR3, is GAGVSQSPSNKVTEKGKDVELRCDPISGHTALYWYRQSLGQGLEFLIYFQGNSAPDKSGLPSDRFSAERTGGSVSTLTIQRTQQEDSAVYLCASSLDRGEAFFGQGTRLTVV.

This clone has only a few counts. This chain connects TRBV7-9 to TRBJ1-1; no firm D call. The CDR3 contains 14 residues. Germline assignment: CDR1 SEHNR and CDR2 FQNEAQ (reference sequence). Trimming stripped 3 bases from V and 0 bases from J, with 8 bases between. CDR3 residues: CASSFPGLNTEAFF. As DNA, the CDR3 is TGTGCCAGCAGCTTCCCGGGGTTGAACACTGAAGCTTTCTTT.

CDR3 DNA sequence: TGTGCCAGCAGCTTTGGGCCCACAGGGGCGGGACCACCCCTCCACTTT. Residues: CASSFGPTGAGPPLHF. The chain has TRBV7-2 and TRBJ1-6; TRBD1 agrees at 7 bases. CDR1 is SGHTA and CDR2 is FQGNSA in the germline V gene. This CDR3 has 16 residues. V shed 3 bases and J 11 bases; nucleotides not matched to a gene: 13.

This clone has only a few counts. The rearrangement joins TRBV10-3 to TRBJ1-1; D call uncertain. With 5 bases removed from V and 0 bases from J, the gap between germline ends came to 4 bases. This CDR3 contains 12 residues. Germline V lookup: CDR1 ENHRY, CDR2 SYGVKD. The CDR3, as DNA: TGTGCCATCAGTCCAGTGAACACTGAAGCTTTCTTT. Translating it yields CAISPVNTEAFF.

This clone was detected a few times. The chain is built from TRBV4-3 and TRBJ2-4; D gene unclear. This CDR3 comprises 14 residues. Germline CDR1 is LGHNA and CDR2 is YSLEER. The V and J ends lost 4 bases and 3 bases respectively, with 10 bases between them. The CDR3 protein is CASSLSLVKNIQYF. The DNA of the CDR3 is TGCGCCAGCAGCCTGTCCTTAGTCAAAAACATTCAGTACTTC.

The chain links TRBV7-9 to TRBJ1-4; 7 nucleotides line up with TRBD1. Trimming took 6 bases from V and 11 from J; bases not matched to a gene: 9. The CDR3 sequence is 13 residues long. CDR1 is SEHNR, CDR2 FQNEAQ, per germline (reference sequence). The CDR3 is CASRIRGEGKLFF. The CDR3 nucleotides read TGTGCCAGCAGGATCAGGGGGGAAGGTAAACTGTTTTTT. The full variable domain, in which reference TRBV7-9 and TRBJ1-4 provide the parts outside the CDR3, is DTGVSQNPRHKITKRGQNVTFRCDPISEHNRLYWYRQTLGQGPEFLTYFQNEAQLEKSRLLSDRFSAERPKGSFSTLEIQRTEQGDSAMYLCASRIRGEGKLFFGSGTQLSVL.

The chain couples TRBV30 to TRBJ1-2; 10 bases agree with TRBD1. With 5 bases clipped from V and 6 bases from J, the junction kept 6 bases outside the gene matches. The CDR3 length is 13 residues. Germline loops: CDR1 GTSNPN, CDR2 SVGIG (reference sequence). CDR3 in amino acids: CAWLLGTGDGYTF. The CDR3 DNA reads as TGTGCCTGGCTCCTTGGGACAGGGGATGGCTACACCTTC.

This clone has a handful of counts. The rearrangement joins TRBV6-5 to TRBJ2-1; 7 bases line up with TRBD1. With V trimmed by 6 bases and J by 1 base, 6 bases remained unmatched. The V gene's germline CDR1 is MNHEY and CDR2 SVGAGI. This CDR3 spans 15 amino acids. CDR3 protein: CASRADRVSYNEQFF. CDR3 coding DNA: TGTGCCAGCAGGGCCGACAGGGTATCCTACAATGAGCAGTTCTTC.

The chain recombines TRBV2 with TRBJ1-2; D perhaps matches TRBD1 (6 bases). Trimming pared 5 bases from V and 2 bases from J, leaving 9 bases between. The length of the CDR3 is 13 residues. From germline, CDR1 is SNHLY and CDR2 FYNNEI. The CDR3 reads CASSNRANYGYTF. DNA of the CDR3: TGTGCCAGCAGTAACAGGGCAAACTATGGCTACACCTTC.

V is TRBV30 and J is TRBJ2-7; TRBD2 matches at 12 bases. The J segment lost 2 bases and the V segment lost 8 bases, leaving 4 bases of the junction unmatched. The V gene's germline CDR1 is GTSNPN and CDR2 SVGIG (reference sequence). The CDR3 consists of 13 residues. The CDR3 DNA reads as TGTGCCCAAGGACTAGCGGGAACCTACGAGCAGTACTTC. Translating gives CAQGLAGTYEQYF.

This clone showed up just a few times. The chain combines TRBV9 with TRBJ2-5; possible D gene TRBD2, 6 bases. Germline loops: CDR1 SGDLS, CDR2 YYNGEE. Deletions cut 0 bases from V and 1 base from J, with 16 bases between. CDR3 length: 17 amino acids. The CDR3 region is CASSVGVGPGGQETQYF. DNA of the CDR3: TGTGCCAGCAGCGTAGGTGTAGGGCCCGGGGGCCAAGAGACCCAGTACTTC.

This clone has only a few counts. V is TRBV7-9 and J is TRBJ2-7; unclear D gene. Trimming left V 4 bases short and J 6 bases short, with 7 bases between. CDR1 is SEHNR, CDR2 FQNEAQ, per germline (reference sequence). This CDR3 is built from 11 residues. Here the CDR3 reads CASSSQSEQYF. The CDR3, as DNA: TGTGCCAGCAGCTCACAGAGCGAGCAGTACTTC.

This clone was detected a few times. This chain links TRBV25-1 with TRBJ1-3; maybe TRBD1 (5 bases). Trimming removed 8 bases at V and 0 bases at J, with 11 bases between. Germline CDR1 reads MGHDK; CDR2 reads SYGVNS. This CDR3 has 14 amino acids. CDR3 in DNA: TGTGCCAGCGAGGACACGGTCTCTGGAAACACCATATATTTT. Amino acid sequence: CASEDTVSGNTIYF. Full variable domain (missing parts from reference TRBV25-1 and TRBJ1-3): EADIYQTPRYLVIGTGKKITLECSQTMGHDKMYWYQQDPGMELHLIHYSYGVNSTEKGDLSSESTVSRIRTEHFPLTLESARPSHTSQYLCASEDTVSGNTIYFGEGSWLTVV.

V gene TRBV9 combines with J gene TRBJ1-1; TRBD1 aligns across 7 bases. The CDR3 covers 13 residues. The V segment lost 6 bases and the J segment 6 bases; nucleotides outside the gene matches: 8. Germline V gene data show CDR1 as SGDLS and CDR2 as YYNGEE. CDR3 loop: CASTATGRPEAFF. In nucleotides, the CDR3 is TGTGCCAGCACGGCGACAGGGCGGCCTGAAGCTTTCTTT.

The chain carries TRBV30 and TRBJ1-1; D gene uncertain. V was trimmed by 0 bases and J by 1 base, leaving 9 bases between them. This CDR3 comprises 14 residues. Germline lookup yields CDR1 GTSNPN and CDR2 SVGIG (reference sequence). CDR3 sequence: CAWSVSLRNTEAFF. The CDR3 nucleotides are TGTGCCTGGAGTGTATCTCTTAGGAACACTGAAGCTTTCTTT.

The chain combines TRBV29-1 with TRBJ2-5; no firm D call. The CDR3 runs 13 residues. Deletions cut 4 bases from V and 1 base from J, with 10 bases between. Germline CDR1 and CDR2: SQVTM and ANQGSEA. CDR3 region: CSVAPWPQETQYF. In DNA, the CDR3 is TGCAGCGTTGCCCCGTGGCCCCAAGAGACCCAGTACTTC.

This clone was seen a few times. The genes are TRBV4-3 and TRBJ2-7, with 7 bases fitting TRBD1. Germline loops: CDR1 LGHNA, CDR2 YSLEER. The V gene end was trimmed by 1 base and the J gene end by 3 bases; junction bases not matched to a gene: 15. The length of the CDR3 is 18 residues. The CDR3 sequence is CASSQAPPRQGGNYEQYF. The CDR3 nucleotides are TGCGCCAGCAGCCAAGCCCCCCCCCGACAGGGTGGAAACTACGAGCAGTACTTC.

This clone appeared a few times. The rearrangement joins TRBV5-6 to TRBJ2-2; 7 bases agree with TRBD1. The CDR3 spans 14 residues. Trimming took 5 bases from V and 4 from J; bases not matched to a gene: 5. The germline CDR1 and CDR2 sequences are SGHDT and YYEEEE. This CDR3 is CASRYTGATGELFF. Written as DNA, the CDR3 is TGTGCCAGCAGGTATACAGGGGCCACCGGGGAGCTGTTTTTT. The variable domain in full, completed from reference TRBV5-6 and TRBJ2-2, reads DAGVTQSPTHLIKTRGQQVTLRCSPKSGHDTVSWYQQALGQGPQFIFQYYEEEERQRGNFPDRFSGHQFPNYSSELNVNALLLGDSALYLCASRYTGATGELFFGEGSRLTVL.

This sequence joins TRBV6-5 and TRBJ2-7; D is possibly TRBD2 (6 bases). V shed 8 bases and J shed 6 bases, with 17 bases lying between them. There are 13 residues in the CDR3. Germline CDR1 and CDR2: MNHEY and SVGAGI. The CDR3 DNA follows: TGTGCCAGCCGGGACTTCGGGGGTGTCGAGCAGTACTTC. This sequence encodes CASRDFGGVEQYF.

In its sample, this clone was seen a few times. The CDR3 spells CASSVTGGITDTQYF. DNA of the CDR3: TGTGCCAGCAGCGTAACAGGGGGCATCACAGATACGCAGTATTTT. The rearrangement links TRBV9 to TRBJ2-3, with 9 nucleotides matching TRBD1. Germline V gene data show CDR1 as SGDLS and CDR2 as YYNGEE. The trim removed 1 base at V and 2 bases at J, leaving 2 bases unmatched. The length of the CDR3 is 15 residues.

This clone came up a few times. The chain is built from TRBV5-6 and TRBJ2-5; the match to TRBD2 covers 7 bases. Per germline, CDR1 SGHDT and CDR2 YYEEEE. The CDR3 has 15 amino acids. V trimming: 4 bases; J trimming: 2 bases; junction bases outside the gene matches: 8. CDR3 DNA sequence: TGTGCCAGCAGCCGGCCGCCACTAGCGCAAGAGACCCAGTACTTC. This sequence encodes CASSRPPLAQETQYF. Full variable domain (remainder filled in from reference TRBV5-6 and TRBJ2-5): DAGVTQSPTHLIKTRGQQVTLRCSPKSGHDTVSWYQQALGQGPQFIFQYYEEEERQRGNFPDRFSGHQFPNYSSELNVNALLLGDSALYLCASSRPPLAQETQYFGPGTRLLVL.

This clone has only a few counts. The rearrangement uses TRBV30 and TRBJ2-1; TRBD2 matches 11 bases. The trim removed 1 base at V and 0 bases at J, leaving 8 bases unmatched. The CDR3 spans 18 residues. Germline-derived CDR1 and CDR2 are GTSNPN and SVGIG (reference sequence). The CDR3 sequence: CAWSGGLAGVTSYNEQFF. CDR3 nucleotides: TGTGCCTGGAGTGGCGGACTAGCGGGCGTTACCTCCTACAATGAGCAGTTCTTC.

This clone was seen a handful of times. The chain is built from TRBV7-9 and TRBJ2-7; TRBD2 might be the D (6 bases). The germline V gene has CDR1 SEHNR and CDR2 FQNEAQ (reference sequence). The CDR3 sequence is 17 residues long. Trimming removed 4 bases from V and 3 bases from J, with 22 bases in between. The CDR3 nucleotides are TGTGCCAGCAGCTCTACTACGTCCGGACTATCTCTCTACGAGCAGTACTTC. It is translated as CASSSTTSGLSLYEQYF. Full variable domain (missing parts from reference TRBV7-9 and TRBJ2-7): DTGVSQNPRHKITKRGQNVTFRCDPISEHNRLYWYRQTLGQGPEFLTYFQNEAQLEKSRLLSDRFSAERPKGSFSTLEIQRTEQGDSAMYLCASSSTTSGLSLYEQYFGPGTRLTVT.

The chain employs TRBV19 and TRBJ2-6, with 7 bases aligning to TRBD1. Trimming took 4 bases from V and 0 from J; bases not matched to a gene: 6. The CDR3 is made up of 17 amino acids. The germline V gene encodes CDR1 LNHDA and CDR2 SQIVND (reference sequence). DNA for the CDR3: TGTGCCAGTAGTAAGAGGACAGGCCTCTCTGGGGCCAACGTCCTGACTTTC. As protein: CASSKRTGLSGANVLTF.